The text below deals with one T cell receptor (beta chain). Its antigen is not yet known. No much larger clone exists at a distance of one base, and base qualities are not known. To be included, a participant needed at least one PBMC sample from before ART initiation plus at least two post-ART samples. Treatment was received in the United States of America by all participants with HIV. Cryopreserved samples of about 1-10 million PBMC were thawed and washed before DNA extraction. At the time of the earliest PBMC sample for each participant with HIV, ages ranged from about 20 to 54 years. PBMC samples were contributed by each participant from 1-4 timepoints before ART initiation and 2-8 timepoints after ART initiation, with a median of 7 samples. For every participant, serial HIV viral load, CD4+ T-cell count, ART history and demographic data were obtained. A Qiagen kit on a QIAcube was used to extract genomic DNA from unsorted PBMC, with samples processed in batches of 12.

Sequencing of the TRB variable region was done with the immunoSEQ hsTCRB v3.0 assay at survey level resolution. A depth of roughly 40,000-50,000 T-cell genomes per sample was targeted for TRB sequencing. Pooled TRB libraries were sequenced on an Illumina MiSeq with a v3 150-cycle kit. Under the source paper's analysis protocol: Analysis of repertoires was carried out in R inside a reproducible Nextflow workflow spanning QC, data transformation and analysis. LymphoSeq2, an R package for AIRR-Seq data exploration, was used to implement custom analyses. Four samples that yielded fewer than 5000 total TRB sequences were excluded, so that fewer than 200 HIV repertoires were analyzed. Of the roughly 190 retained HIV repertoires, about 61 were collected before and approximately 130 after ART initiation. Each repertoire was downsampled to 5000 TRB nucleotide sequences, and summary statistics were averaged across 100 downsampling iterations. The analysis kept only TRB sequences whose CDR3 regions were at least seven amino acids long. Two measures captured diversity: a Shannon entropy-derived clonality score and the Gini coefficient. In the repertoire networks, any two of the top 5000 CDR3 amino acid sequences were connected whenever the two sequences differed by an edit distance of one. GLIPH2 predicted antigen specificity groups and MHC restriction for TRB CDR3 amino acid sequences. To flag known CMV, EBV, HIV or tissue antigen associations, CDR3 amino acid sequences were matched against VDJdb and McPAS-TCR. Pre-ART, post-ART and control groups were compared with Wilcoxon signed-rank tests and Holm-Bonferroni correction. In its TCRdb copy, this immuneACCESS table keeps in-frame sequences only and misses some clones. Where compared with another copy, unresolved V genes explain less than half of these, and the others have no known cause. V and J calls plus clone size are reproduced from that table; the DNA served to infer D and trimming. Across this sample there are 20,000 to 30,000 clones, with around 86% seen only once. Less than 6% of the sample rests with the top ten.

The germline V end is reduced by 3 bases and the J end by 0 bases; junction bases left unmatched: 9. The CDR3 numbers 18 residues from cysteine through phenylalanine. Only CDR3 DNA is held: 54 bases, read in frame from base 1. For CDR1 and CDR2, the germline V gene lists LGHNA and YSLEER. These data originate in a study of long-term antiretroviral therapy in people with HIV (dated by TCRdb to between 2021 and 2024). At the level of the whole study: The earliest samples were collected about a decade before the 2015 WHO recommendation for immediate ART, when ART was typically delayed until CD4 counts fell. The cohort contributed roughly 200 cryopreserved PBMC samples from about 30 adults with confirmed HIV infection, collected serially over a mean of about six years (range 1-12). No cross-contamination during QIAcube processing turned up in test extractions that ran a monoclonal T-cell line alongside 30 to 40 polyclonal samples. Among the 30 or so participants with HIV, around 10 were female. This retrospective serial study examined whether starting ART and sustained HIV suppression were associated with changes in the composition and diversity of the TRB repertoire in peripheral blood.

The full study reports these points: Inferences about post-ART repertoire changes are limited because no data were available on ART adherence, viral resistance or therapy changes. Since PBMC availability was limited, sequencing covered only the TCR beta chain, with no alpha chain pairing. The samples span the years 2004 to 2017, and the ART regimens used at that time may not be as effective as current regimens. HIV repertoires had narrower CDR3 length ranges than controls, and the network structure suggested an antigen-experienced repertoire that shifted only slightly toward naive after ART. Expanded TRB clones identified before ART initiation dominated the repertoire at all time points, although this dominance fluctuated and declined in many PLHIV after ART. ART initiation was associated with a significant increase in TRB diversity, but diversity stayed significantly below transplant donor controls even after long-term ART. Because pre-ART samples had limited cell numbers, profiling was done on unsorted PBMC rather than on sorted CD4+ and CD8+ T cells.

This material consisted of unsorted PBMCs, taken roughly 2.6 years after starting antiretroviral therapy. Recombination connected TRBV4-3 to TRBJ2-2; TRBD1 lines up with 8 middle nucleotides. The sequence came from a man aged 40-49 years with HIV. CDR3 loop: CASSQAGGPFANTGELFF. Read as DNA, the sequence is TGCGCCAGCAGCCAGGCAGGGGGCCCGTTCGCGAACACCGGGGAGCTGTTTTTT.